This TCR beta chain was recorded in a study of PD-1 blockade in classical Hodgkin lymphoma. Findings of the study overall: The repertoire differences lack a defined cause, possibly disease activity or prior therapy.

Note on this clone: Its antigen is currently unknown.

The protocol was immunoSEQ multiplex PCR, while the TCRdb copy is restricted to in-frame clones and leaves out a portion. The sample lists about 33,000 clones, under 95% seen once, with around 2% in the top ten. V shed 6 bases and J 5 bases; nucleotides not matched to a gene: 5. The V gene's germline CDR1 is LGHNT and CDR2 FRNRAP. The CDR3 has 14 amino acids. Time point: newly diagnosed, previously untreated cHL patient sample. The receptor comes from a human donor with classical Hodgkin lymphoma. V usage is TRBV12-5 and J usage is TRBJ1-1; 11 positions match TRBD1. The sequencing sample was made of peripheral blood mononuclear cells (PBMCs). The CDR3 DNA is TGTGCTAGTGGGGCCGGGACAGGGGGGACTGAAGCTTTCTTT. Translated, it gives CASGAGTGGTEAFF.